The 2 T cell receptor beta chains reported below all come from one sample, sequenced in a study of T cells in Graves' hyperthyroidism and ophthalmopathy. From RNA transcripts, TCR beta CDR3 regions were amplified. In the first-round RT-PCR of the TCR CDR3, the HTBI primer set was used. TCRdb itself ran the multiplex PCR reads through MiXCR, one entry per CDR3 protein. The sample lists around 700,000 distinct CDR3 sequences, around 20% occurring once. Sequenced: blood. These receptors were obtained from a woman aged 45-60 years with Graves' hyperthyroidism that later progressed to Graves' ophthalmopathy.

This clonotype was observed a handful of times. V and J are TRBV29-1 and TRBJ2-5; no reliable D call. Germline assignment: CDR1 SQVTM and CDR2 ANQGSEA. The ends were cut back, 3 bases at V and 3 bases at J, with 8 bases in the middle. CDR3 length equals 12 residues. CDR3 sequence: CSVDLAEETQYF. The DNA for the CDR3 is TGCAGCGTTGATTTGGCAGAAGAGACCCAGTACTTC.

The chain joins TRBV6-5 to TRBJ1-3, with D hard to call. V lost 2 bases and J lost 8, with 10 bases in between. CDR3 size: 13 residues. CDR1 and CDR2 (germline): MNHEY, SVGAGI. In nucleotides, the CDR3 is TGTGCCAGCAGTTACGGGGAGGGAGACACCATATATTTT. It translates to CASSYGEGDTIYF.